This T cell receptor beta chain was sequenced in a study of blood T cell repertoires in COVID-19. Original methodology: Counts of nucleated cells, estimated from reference gene primer amplification, were obtained. Profiled with immunoSEQ multiplex PCR; TCRdb holds only in-frame clones, not every one. That table supplies the V and J calls and clone size; D and trimming were determined from the DNA. The sample includes about 200,000 clones, 86% of them seen just once. Trimming left V 1 base short and J 8 bases short, with 6 bases between. The CDR3 covers 12 residues. Germline-derived CDR1 and CDR2 are SGHAT and FQNNGV. A word on this clone: This sample includes further DNA sequences coding for the same CDR3.

Cohorts were determined from participant-reported clinical history. The sequenced material came from PBMCs or T cells enriched from blood (not recorded which). The receptor's source is a man aged 40-50 years with acute COVID-19. The rearrangement uses TRBV11-2 and TRBJ2-1; D gene ambiguous. CDR3 amino acids: CASSLGGDEQFF. Written as DNA, the CDR3 is TGTGCCAGCAGCTTAGGAGGAGATGAGCAGTTCTTC.